The 2 T cell receptor beta chains below come from one sample, sequenced in a study of blood T cell repertoires in COVID-19. Using immunoSEQ multiplex PCR, the repertoire was profiled, and TCRdb retains in-frame clones only, with some absent. The sample consists of about 230,000 clones, 70% to 90% of them appearing once. The sample consisted of peripheral blood. Receptors were obtained from a man aged 35-49 years with acute or convalescent COVID-19.

V usage is TRBV4-1 and J usage is TRBJ1-3; a possible D gene is TRBD1 (5 bases). V was shortened by 2 bases and J by 0 bases, with 17 bases between the two germline ends. The CDR3 runs 18 residues. The germline CDR1 and CDR2 sequences are MGHRA and YSYEKL. This CDR3 reads CASSQSGDSRGSGNTIYF. CDR3 DNA: TGCGCCAGCAGCCAATCCGGGGACTCAAGGGGCTCTGGAAACACCATATATTTT.

This clone occurred once. The chain links TRBV7-9 to TRBJ2-3; 12 nucleotides align to TRBD1. The V gene's germline CDR1 is SEHNR and CDR2 FQNEAQ (reference sequence). V was clipped by 6 bases and J by 4 bases; unmatched bases: 8. The CDR3 sequence is 16 residues long. Here the CDR3 DNA reads TGTGCCAGCAGTTCTTGGGACAGGGGGCGCGCAGATACGCAGTATTTT. As protein: CASSSWDRGRADTQYF. Full variable domain (remainder filled in from reference TRBV7-9 and TRBJ2-3): DTGVSQNPRHKITKRGQNVTFRCDPISEHNRLYWYRQTLGQGPEFLTYFQNEAQLEKSRLLSDRFSAERPKGSFSTLEIQRTEQGDSAMYLCASSSWDRGRADTQYFGPGTRLTVL.